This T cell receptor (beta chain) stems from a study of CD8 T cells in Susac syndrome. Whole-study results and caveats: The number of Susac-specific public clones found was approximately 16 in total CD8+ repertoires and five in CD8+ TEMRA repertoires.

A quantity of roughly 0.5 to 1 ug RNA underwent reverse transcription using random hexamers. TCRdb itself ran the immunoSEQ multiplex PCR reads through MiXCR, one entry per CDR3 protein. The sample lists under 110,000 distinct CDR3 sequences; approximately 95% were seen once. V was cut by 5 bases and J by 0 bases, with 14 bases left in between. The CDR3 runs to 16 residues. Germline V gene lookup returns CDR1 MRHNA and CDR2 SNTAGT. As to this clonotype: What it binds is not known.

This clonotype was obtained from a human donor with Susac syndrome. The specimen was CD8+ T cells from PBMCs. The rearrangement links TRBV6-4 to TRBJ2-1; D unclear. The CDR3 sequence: CASSLDAPSSYNEQFF. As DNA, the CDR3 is TGTGCCAGCAGTCTAGACGCTCCCAGCTCCTACAATGAGCAGTTCTTC.